This TCR beta chain is drawn from a study of T cells in Graves' hyperthyroidism and ophthalmopathy. Study-level information: Peripheral blood was obtained at initial diagnosis, preceding any treatment.

Authors of the study amplified TCR beta CDR3 regions from RNA transcripts. A first-round RT-PCR of the TCR CDR3 used the HTBI primer set. MiXCR, applied by TCRdb to the multiplex PCR reads, yields one record per CDR3 protein. The sample holds 500,000 to 650,000 distinct CDR3 sequences, roughly 15% seen once. The germline V gene encodes CDR1 KGHDR and CDR2 SFDVKD. The ends were cut back, 0 bases at V and 10 bases at J, with 6 bases in the middle. This CDR3 spans 12 amino acids. Study findings and constraints: Through a model of 13 V-J features, ophthalmopathy was separated from stable hyperthyroidism.

This clonotype occurred many times. Its antigen is as yet unknown. This sequence was found in a woman in her 50s with Graves' ophthalmopathy. The chain employs TRBV24-1 and TRBJ2-1; D not resolved. Sequenced material: blood. For the CDR3, the DNA is TGTGCCACCAGTGATTTGTGGGGAGAGCAGTTCTTC. This encodes CATSDLWGEQFF.